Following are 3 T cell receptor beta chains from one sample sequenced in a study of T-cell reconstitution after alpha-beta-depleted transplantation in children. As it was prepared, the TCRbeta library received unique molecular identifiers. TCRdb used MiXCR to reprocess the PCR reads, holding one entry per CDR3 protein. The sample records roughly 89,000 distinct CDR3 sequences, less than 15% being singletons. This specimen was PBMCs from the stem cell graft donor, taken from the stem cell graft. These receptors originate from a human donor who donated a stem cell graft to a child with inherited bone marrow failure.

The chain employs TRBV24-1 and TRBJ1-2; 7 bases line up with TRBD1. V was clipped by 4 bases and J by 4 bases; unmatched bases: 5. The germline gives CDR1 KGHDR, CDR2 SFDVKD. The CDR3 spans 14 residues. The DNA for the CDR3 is TGTGCCACCAGTGACGGCGACAGGGTCTATGGCTACACCTTC. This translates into CATSDGDRVYGYTF.

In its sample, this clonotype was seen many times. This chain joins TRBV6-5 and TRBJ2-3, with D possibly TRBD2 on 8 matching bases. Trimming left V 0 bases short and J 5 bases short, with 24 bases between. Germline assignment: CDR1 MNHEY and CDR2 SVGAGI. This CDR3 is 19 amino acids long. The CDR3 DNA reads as TGTGCCAGCAGTTACTCCTCTTTACAGGGGACTAGGGCCATAGATACGCAGTATTTT. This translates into CASSYSSLQGTRAIDTQYF.

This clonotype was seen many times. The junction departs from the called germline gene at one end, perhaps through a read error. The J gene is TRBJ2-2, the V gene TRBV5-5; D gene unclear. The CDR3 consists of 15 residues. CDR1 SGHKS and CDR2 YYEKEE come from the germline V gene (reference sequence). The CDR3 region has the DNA TGTGCCAGCAGCTTGGGGTGTTTGAACACCGTGGAGCTGTTTTTT. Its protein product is CASSLGCLNTVELFF.